The 27 T cell receptor beta chains in this list originate from one sample, sequenced in a study of T cells after yellow fever vaccination (dated by TCRdb to the late 2010s). The receptor library was made with 5' RACE. The sequencing machine was an Illumina NovaSeq 6000. TCRdb reworked the public reads: Q25 trimming with fastp, MiXCR clone assembly, productive beta chains retained. Every distinct CDR3 protein forms one entry, paired with its most common genes and DNA. In this sample the table shows hundreds of thousands of distinct CDR3 sequences, roughly 20% of which occur a single time. Roughly a sixth of the sample comes from the top ten. The treatment or condition label, read with the paper, signifies: live attenuated yellow fever vaccine strain. The specimen was PBMCs, collected before the yellow fever booster vaccination. Every receptor here comes from a man between 18 and 29 years old who received the YFV17D yellow fever vaccine.

Only a few counts were recorded for this clonotype. This rearrangement joins TRBV7-2 to TRBJ2-5, with a tentative D call TRBD1 (7 bases). The CDR3 runs 16 residues. Trimming left V 3 bases short and J 5 bases short, with 19 bases between. Germline V CDR1 and CDR2: SGHTA, FQGNSA. The CDR3 DNA follows: TGTGCCAGCAGCTTCCCTCCCGGGGGCAGGGGGGAGACCCAGTACTTC. It translates to CASSFPPGGRGETQYF.

CDR3 nucleotides: TGTGCCAGCAGCCCCACCCCCCCAGAGACCCAGTACTTC. Its translation: CASSPTPPETQYF. The chain recombines TRBV7-2 with TRBJ2-5, with D hard to call. Trimming cost V 5 bases and J 4 bases, with 11 bases left between them. Germline assignment: CDR1 SGHTA and CDR2 FQGNSA. The CDR3 runs to 13 residues.

The chain links TRBV28 to TRBJ2-7; D possibly corresponds to TRBD1 (5 bases). The CDR3 extends over 10 amino acids. Germline V lookup: CDR1 MDHEN, CDR2 SYDVKM. The CDR3 DNA reads as TGCAGGGATCTCCTCTACGAGCAGTACGTC. Translation: CRDLLYEQYV.

V and J are TRBV6-1 and TRBJ2-7, with a weak D call TRBD2 (5 bases). Per the germline V gene, CDR1 is MNHNS and CDR2 is SASEGT. This CDR3 has 13 residues. Trimming took off 6 bases at V and 5 bases at J, with 14 bases between the two ends. CDR3 protein: CASSPGSRHEQYV. CDR3 nucleotides: TGTGCCAGCAGCCCTGGGAGCCGACACGAGCAGTACGTC.

This clonotype was observed a handful of times. The rearrangement links TRBV5-1 to TRBJ2-4, with D tentatively TRBD1 (5 bases). The CDR3 is 14 residues long. V was trimmed by 0 bases and J by 3 bases, leaving 7 bases between them. In germline, CDR1 is SGHRS, CDR2 YFSETQ. The CDR3 sequence is CASSLETDKNIQYF. The CDR3 DNA reads TGCGCCAGCAGCTTGGAGACAGACAAAAACATTCAGTACTTC.

V usage is TRBV29-1 and J usage is TRBJ1-2; the D is unclear. Deletions cut 6 bases from V and 7 bases from J, with 9 bases between. The CDR3 loop spans 10 amino acids. CDR1 and CDR2 from the germline V gene are SQVTM and ANQGSEA. The CDR3 region is CSVGVGGYTF. CDR3 nucleotide sequence: TGCAGCGTGGGCGTTGGTGGCTACACCTTC.

The chain has TRBV20-1 and TRBJ2-5; no clear D gene. The germline V gene encodes CDR1 DFQATT and CDR2 SNEGSKA (reference sequence). The CDR3 has 10 amino acids. V was trimmed by 2 bases and J by 2 bases, leaving 0 bases between them. The CDR3 nucleotides are TGCAGTGCTAGACAAGAGACCCAGTACTTC. Its protein is CSARQETQYF.

The gene calls are TRBV5-6 and TRBJ2-7; D is undetermined. The CDR3 has 13 amino acids. V was shortened by 0 bases and J by 3 bases, with 7 bases between the two germline ends. Germline CDR1 and CDR2: SGHDT and YYEEEE. The CDR3 region has the DNA TGTGCCAGCAGCTTGGACACCCTCTACGAGCAGTACTTC. It translates to CASSLDTLYEQYF.

The sample holds a few counts of this clonotype. J is TRBJ2-7 and V is TRBV20-1; tentatively, D is TRBD1 or TRBD2 (5 bases each). Trimming stripped 6 bases from V and 5 bases from J, with 17 bases between. Germline CDR1 DFQATT, CDR2 SNEGSKA (reference sequence). The CDR3 has 13 amino acids. CDR3 DNA: TGCAGTGCCCCGATGGGGGACGCTAACGAGCAGTACGTC. As protein: CSAPMGDANEQYV.

The chain employs TRBV6-2 or TRBV6-3 and TRBJ1-5; maybe TRBD1 (5 bases). Trimming removed 3 bases from V and 14 bases from J, with 14 bases in between. The CDR3 is made up of 12 amino acids. CDR1 MNHEY and CDR2 SVGEGT come from the germline V gene. The CDR3 here is CASSYREGVKHF. CDR3 DNA: TGTGCCAGCAGTTATCGGGAAGGGGTGAAGCATTTT.

The chain employs TRBV11-3 and TRBJ1-3; 11 bases are shared with TRBD1. J gave up 3 bases and V 3 bases, and 4 bases lay outside the gene matches. Germline lookup yields CDR1 SGHNT and CDR2 YENEEA. The CDR3 has 16 amino acids. The CDR3 reads CASSLGTGGYGNTIYF. For the CDR3, the DNA is TGTGCCAGCAGCTTGGGGACAGGGGGATATGGAAACACCATATATTTT.

A few counts support this clonotype. This rearrangement joins TRBV20-1 to TRBJ1-2, with D tentatively TRBD1 (5 bases). Germline lookup yields CDR1 DFQATT and CDR2 SNEGSKA (reference sequence). With 7 bases removed from V and 5 bases from J, the gap between germline ends came to 17 bases. The length of the CDR3 is 13 residues. CDR3 sequence (DNA): TGCAGTGTCAGGCCCGACGACAGTTATGGCTACACCTTC. Translating it yields CSVRPDDSYGYTF.

CDR3 coding DNA: TGCAGCTCGTTAGGCGCACACCACAGCTCCTACAATGAGCAGTTCTTC. Translated: CSSLGAHHSSYNEQFF. The chain recombines TRBV20-1 with TRBJ2-1; no clear D. CDR1 and CDR2 from the germline V gene are DFQATT and SNEGSKA (reference sequence). The CDR3 is made up of 16 amino acids.

The chain couples TRBV10-3 to TRBJ2-7; D could derive from TRBD1 or TRBD2 (5 bases each). The CDR3 consists of 14 residues. Trimming left V 6 bases short and J 0 bases short, with 12 bases between. CDR1 and CDR2 from the germline V gene are ENHRY and SYGVKD. The CDR3 protein is CAISPGRGSYEQYV. DNA for the CDR3: TGTGCCATCAGCCCGGGGCGTGGCTCCTACGAGCAGTACGTC.

This clonotype was seen only a few times. The chain links TRBV4-1 to TRBJ2-5; the D gene could be TRBD1 or TRBD2 (6 bases each). Trimming pared 1 base from V and 5 bases from J, leaving 11 bases between. CDR3 length equals 14 residues. The germline V gene encodes CDR1 MGHRA and CDR2 YSYEKL. The CDR3: CASSQGGAGETQYF. The CDR3 nucleotides are TGCGCCAGCAGCCAAGGGGGGGCAGGGGAGACCCAGTACTTC.

This clonotype appeared a few times. V usage is TRBV20-1 and J usage is TRBJ2-1; D might be TRBD2 (5 bases). This CDR3 is built from 13 residues. Germline V gene data show CDR1 as DFQATT and CDR2 as SNEGSKA (reference sequence). The ends were cut back, 0 bases at V and 9 bases at J, with 12 bases in the middle. The CDR3 DNA sequence: TGCAGTGCTAGAGATCGAGTTGCGGGTGAGCAGTTCTTC. Protein sequence: CSARDRVAGEQFF.

This chain joins TRBV19 and TRBJ1-6; 9 positions agree with TRBD1. The CDR3 contains 16 residues. Germline lookup yields CDR1 LNHDA and CDR2 SQIVND (reference sequence). V was clipped by 3 bases and J by 5 bases; unmatched bases: 5. CDR3 DNA sequence: TGTGCCAGTAGTATGGGGACAGGGATTCATAATTCACCCCTCCACTTT. This sequence encodes CASSMGTGIHNSPLHF.

The chain is built from TRBV6-6 and TRBJ2-5; tentatively, D is TRBD1 or TRBD2 (6 bases each). Trimming took 6 bases from V and 7 from J, leaving 18 bases between them. This CDR3 is 14 amino acids long. Looked up from germline, CDR1 is MNHNY and CDR2 is SVGAGI (reference sequence). The CDR3: CASRGYGGAGTQYF. CDR3 bases: TGTGCCAGCAGAGGCTACGGGGGCGCGGGGACCCAGTACTTC.

The chain uses TRBV6-5 and TRBJ2-7; TRBD1 or TRBD2 may be the D gene (5 bases each). This CDR3 is built from 12 residues. Germline V lookup: CDR1 MNHEY, CDR2 SVGAGI. V lost 6 bases and J lost 6, with 12 bases in between. In DNA, the CDR3 is TGTGCCAGCAGCCACCGAGGGGCCGAGCAGTACTTC. This codes for CASSHRGAEQYF.

This sequence joins TRBV5-5 and TRBJ2-7; D not certain. V was trimmed by 4 bases and J by 7 bases, leaving 15 bases between them. This CDR3 has 13 amino acids. Germline V gene lookup returns CDR1 SGHKS and CDR2 YYEKEE (reference sequence). This CDR3 reads CASSDDRLVEQYF. Written as DNA, the CDR3 is TGTGCCAGCAGCGATGACCGACTGGTGGAGCAGTACTTC.

This clonotype has a handful of counts. The chain employs TRBV7-2 and TRBJ2-6; 9 positions agree with TRBD1. V was clipped by 3 bases and J by 0 bases; unmatched bases: 3. Germline-derived CDR1 and CDR2 are SGHTA and FQGNSA. The CDR3 extends over 17 amino acids. The CDR3 sequence: CASSLLTGGSGANVLTF. The CDR3 coding sequence is TGTGCCAGCAGCTTGCTGACAGGGGGCTCTGGGGCCAACGTCCTGACTTTC.

CDR3: CASSLGGYNQPQHF. The CDR3 coding sequence is TGCGCCAGCAGCTTGGGGGGGTACAATCAGCCCCAGCATTTT. The J gene is TRBJ1-5, the V gene TRBV5-1; TRBD1 is a possible D gene (5 bases). Germline V lookup: CDR1 SGHRS, CDR2 YFSETQ. This CDR3 region has 14 residues. The V and J ends lost 0 bases and 3 bases respectively, with 7 bases between them.

This clonotype was seen repeatedly, ten times or more. J is TRBJ1-1 and V is TRBV12-3 or TRBV12-4; D not certain. Trimming pared 5 bases from V and 1 base from J, leaving 8 bases between. This CDR3 spans 13 amino acids. CDR3: CASSPRTNTEAFF. CDR3 DNA sequence: TGTGCCAGCAGTCCGCGGACGAACACTGAAGCTTTCTTT.

J is TRBJ2-5 and V is TRBV5-6; 10 bases are a match to TRBD1. The junction had 6 bases not matched to a gene; V was cut back by 2 bases and J by 2 bases. This CDR3 has 16 amino acids. The germline CDR1 and CDR2 sequences are SGHDT and YYEEEE. CDR3 bases: TGTGCCAGCAGCTTTTCGGGACAGGGGCAACAAGAGACCCAGTACTTC. It encodes CASSFSGQGQQETQYF.

This clonotype was found a few times. CDR3 nucleotide sequence: TGTGCCAGCAGCTTAGTTGGACAGGGCGCCTTGGCGAACACTGAAGCTTTCTTT. Protein sequence: CASSLVGQGALANTEAFF. The chain couples TRBV7-8 to TRBJ1-1, with 8 bases aligning to TRBD1. CDR1 is SGHVS and CDR2 is FQNEAQ in the germline V gene. This CDR3 contains 18 residues. V was pared by 1 base and J by 1 base, with 11 bases of the junction left unmatched.

This clonotype has more than one count but fewer than ten. The rearrangement uses TRBV19 and TRBJ2-6, with D perhaps assigned TRBD1 or TRBD2 (5 bases each). CDR3 length: 14 amino acids. Germline CDR1 is LNHDA and CDR2 is SQIVND (reference sequence). Trimming took off 7 bases at V and 4 bases at J, with 11 bases between the two ends. The CDR3 loop is CASINGAGANVLTF. The CDR3 nucleotides read TGTGCCAGTATTAACGGGGCGGGGGCCAACGTCCTGACTTTC.

The count of this clonotype is one. The V gene is TRBV12-3 or TRBV12-4, the J gene TRBJ1-6; D gene ambiguous. V shed 2 bases and J shed 10 bases, with 12 bases lying between them. This CDR3 comprises 14 residues. For the CDR3, the DNA is TGTGCCAGCAGTTTATGGACCATCGGATCACCCCTCCACTTT. This translates into CASSLWTIGSPLHF.